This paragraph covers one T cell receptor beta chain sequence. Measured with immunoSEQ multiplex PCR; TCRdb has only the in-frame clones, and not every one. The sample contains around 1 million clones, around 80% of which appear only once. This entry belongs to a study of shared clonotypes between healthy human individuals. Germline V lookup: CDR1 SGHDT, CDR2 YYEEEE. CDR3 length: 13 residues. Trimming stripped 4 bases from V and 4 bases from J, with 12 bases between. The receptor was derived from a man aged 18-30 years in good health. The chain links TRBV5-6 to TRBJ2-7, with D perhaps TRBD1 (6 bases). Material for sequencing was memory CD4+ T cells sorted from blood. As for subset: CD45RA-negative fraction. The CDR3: CASSKSQGYEQYF. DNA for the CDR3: TGTGCCAGCAGCAAATCGCAGGGGTACGAGCAGTACTTC.